These 30 T cell receptor beta chains share one sample of origin, sequenced in a study of blood T cell repertoires in COVID-19. Method: immunoSEQ multiplex PCR; TCRdb's copy keeps in-frame clones and lacks some. The sample shows 200,000 to 250,000 clones, more than 65% of them seen only once. The sequenced material came from peripheral blood. These TCRs come from a woman in her thirties who had recovered from COVID-19.

This chain connects TRBV1 to TRBJ2-3; the D segment call TRBD2 is taken from the table without a DNA check. TRBV1 constitutes a pseudogene. The CDR3 is 19 amino acids. DNA of the CDR3: TGCACCAGCAGCCAAGAGGACCCGCAGAGCGGGAGCGGCACAGATACGCAGTATTTT. Residues: CTSSQEDPQSGSGTDTQYF.

The rearrangement uses TRBV3-1 (or the pseudogene TRBV3-2) and TRBJ2-7, with TRBD2 matching over 10 bases. CDR1 is LGHDT and CDR2 is YNNKEL in the germline V gene (reference sequence). This CDR3 spans 16 amino acids. V gave up 4 bases and J gave up 2 bases; unmatched junction bases: 8. CDR3 in amino acids: CASSPFLTSGTYEQYF. The CDR3, as DNA: TGTGCCAGCAGCCCCTTCTTAACTAGCGGGACCTACGAGCAGTACTTC.

J is TRBJ1-4 and V is TRBV24-1; 8 bases fit TRBD1. CDR1 is KGHDR and CDR2 is SFDVKD in the germline V gene. This CDR3 is 19 amino acids long. With V trimmed by 4 bases and J by 3 bases, 15 bases remained unmatched. The CDR3 sequence: CATSEGRDRGGAANEKLFF. In DNA, the CDR3 is TGTGCCACCAGTGAGGGCCGCGACAGGGGAGGGGCGGCTAATGAAAAACTGTTTTTT.

The rearrangement uses TRBV11-2 and TRBJ2-5; 8 nucleotides align to TRBD2. CDR1 and CDR2 (germline): SGHAT, FQNNGV. After removal of 6 bases from V and 5 bases from J, the junction contained 11 bases not matched to a gene. CDR3 size: 15 residues. CDR3 coding DNA: TGTGCCAGCAGATCTTCCAGCGGGAGACGGGAGACCCAGTACTTC. Protein: CASRSSSGRRETQYF.

V usage is TRBV24-1 and J usage is TRBJ2-1, with TRBD2 matching over 12 bases. The V gene end was trimmed by 4 bases and the J gene end by 7 bases; junction bases not matched to a gene: 1. CDR3 length: 14 amino acids. Per the germline V gene, CDR1 is KGHDR and CDR2 is SFDVKD. CDR3 region: CATSDLAGGNEQFF. CDR3 sequence (DNA): TGTGCCACCAGTGACCTAGCGGGAGGGAATGAGCAGTTCTTC.

This chain uses TRBV9 with TRBJ2-2; possibly TRBD2 for D (6 bases). Deletions cut 0 bases from V and 7 bases from J, with 10 bases between. Germline V gives CDR1 SGDLS, CDR2 YYNGEE. The CDR3 loop spans 14 amino acids. CDR3 sequence (DNA): TGTGCCAGCAGCGTAGACCGGGGAGGCGGGGAGCTGTTTTTT. Amino acids: CASSVDRGGGELFF.

The chain links TRBV27 to TRBJ2-1; tentatively, D is TRBD1 (5 bases). Germline V gives CDR1 MNHEY, CDR2 SMNVEV (reference sequence). V was cut by 3 bases and J by 4 bases, with 13 bases left in between. There are 15 residues in the CDR3. This chain's CDR3 is CASSFLQGEYNEQFF. CDR3 nucleotides: TGTGCCAGCAGTTTCTTACAAGGGGAATACAATGAGCAGTTCTTC.

This rearrangement joins TRBV6-5 to TRBJ1-5; D not certain. This CDR3 has 14 residues. Germline V gene data show CDR1 as MNHEY and CDR2 as SVGAGI. V was trimmed by 4 bases and J by 4 bases, leaving 11 bases between them. The DNA for the CDR3 is TGTGCCAGCAGTTCTAGTTCCCCTAATCAGCCCCAGCATTTT. It specifies CASSSSSPNQPQHF.

The chain recombines TRBV9 with TRBJ2-7, with 10 bases matching TRBD2. The V gene end was trimmed by 4 bases and the J gene end by 0 bases; junction bases not matched to a gene: 4. Germline CDR1 SGDLS, CDR2 YYNGEE. CDR3 length: 15 amino acids. CDR3 in amino acids: CASSPGLADSYEQYF. CDR3 DNA: TGTGCCAGCAGCCCCGGACTAGCGGACTCCTACGAGCAGTACTTC.

V usage is TRBV7-3 and J usage is TRBJ1-1, with 7 bases matching TRBD1. The CDR3 covers 15 residues. The V segment lost 4 bases and the J segment 4 bases; nucleotides outside the gene matches: 9. The germline gives CDR1 SGHTA, CDR2 FQGTGA. The CDR3 sequence: CASSSGTQGSTEAFF. The CDR3 DNA reads as TGTGCCAGCAGCTCCGGAACACAGGGGAGCACTGAAGCTTTCTTT.

The chain couples TRBV11-3 to TRBJ2-2; D remains ambiguous. The CDR3 spans 16 residues. V gave up 0 bases and J gave up 4 bases, with 12 bases separating them. Germline V gives CDR1 SGHNT, CDR2 YENEEA. The CDR3 nucleotides are TGTGCCAGCAGCTTAGAATCCCATGACATCACCGGGGAGCTGTTTTTT. This codes for CASSLESHDITGELFF.

The chain links TRBV11-2 to TRBJ2-5; 8 nucleotides align to TRBD2. The V segment lost 4 bases and the J segment 1 base; nucleotides outside the gene matches: 5. The germline CDR1 and CDR2 sequences are SGHAT and FQNNGV. The CDR3 loop spans 15 amino acids. The CDR3 sequence: CASSSIGTSQETQYF. CDR3 nucleotides: TGTGCCAGCAGCTCAATCGGGACTAGCCAAGAGACCCAGTACTTC.

V is TRBV28 and J is TRBJ1-5, with D possibly matching TRBD1 (5 bases). The germline V and J ends were trimmed by 6 bases and 2 bases, with 17 bases remaining between them. The CDR3 runs 16 residues. Germline V gene data show CDR1 as MDHEN and CDR2 as SYDVKM. CDR3 amino acids: CASSLPWARGNQPQHF. The CDR3 DNA is TGTGCCAGCAGCCTTCCTTGGGCCAGGGGCAATCAGCCCCAGCATTTT.

This clone appeared once. The V call is TRBV6-4, the J call TRBJ2-3; D uncertain. Trimming shortened V by 0 bases and J by 4 bases, and 17 bases separated the two germline ends. This CDR3 contains 17 residues. Germline V gene data show CDR1 as MRHNA and CDR2 as SNTAGT. This chain's CDR3 is CASSDSDSPGGADTQYF. The CDR3 region has the DNA TGTGCCAGCAGTGACTCGGATTCCCCGGGTGGAGCAGATACGCAGTATTTT.

J is TRBJ1-5 and V is TRBV19; possibly TRBD1 for D (6 bases). V lost 0 bases and J 3 bases, leaving 9 bases between the germline ends. The CDR3 is made up of 15 amino acids. In germline, CDR1 is LNHDA, CDR2 SQIVND (reference sequence). This CDR3 reads CASSIEQGINQPQHF. DNA of the CDR3: TGTGCCAGTAGTATAGAACAGGGCATCAATCAGCCCCAGCATTTT.

V usage is TRBV3-1 (or the pseudogene TRBV3-2) and J usage is TRBJ1-4, with 7 bases matching TRBD1. The V segment lost 5 bases and the J segment 6 bases; nucleotides outside the gene matches: 6. Germline assignment: CDR1 LGHDT and CDR2 YNNKEL (reference sequence). The CDR3 extends over 14 amino acids. The CDR3: CASSGRGKDEKLFF. In DNA, the CDR3 is TGTGCCAGCAGCGGCAGGGGGAAAGATGAAAAACTGTTTTTT.

This sequence joins TRBV10-2 and TRBJ2-1; D perhaps matches TRBD2 (5 bases). Germline CDR1 reads WSHSY; CDR2 reads SAAADI. Trimming took 7 bases from V and 1 from J, leaving 8 bases between them. This CDR3 contains 13 residues. The CDR3 region has the DNA TGCGCCAGCACTGGCGGGTCCTACAATGAGCAGTTCTTC. It codes for CASTGGSYNEQFF.

The sample holds a few counts of this clone. This chain joins TRBV5-1 and TRBJ2-2; TRBD2 matches at 7 bases. The CDR3 is 15 residues long. The germline V gene encodes CDR1 SGHRS and CDR2 YFSETQ. J lost 3 bases, V lost 5 bases, and 7 bases had no gene match. As DNA, the CDR3 is TGCGCCAGCAGTAGAGGGGCGGGAGACACCGGGGAGCTGTTTTTT. Protein sequence: CASSRGAGDTGELFF.

Turning to this clone: One base away lies a much larger clone, so this may be a sequencing read error. The V and J genes are TRBV27 and TRBJ1-5, with D possibly matching TRBD1 (5 bases). Germline V gene lookup returns CDR1 MNHEY and CDR2 SMNVEV (reference sequence). V was trimmed by 6 bases and J by 0 bases, leaving 9 bases between them. The CDR3 runs 14 residues. In DNA, the CDR3 is TGTGCCAGCAGCCCGGGGGTTAGCAATCAGCCCCAGCATTTT. This translates into CASSPGVSNQPQHF.

This sequence joins TRBV5-1 and TRBJ2-7; 9 bases match TRBD1. V was clipped by 2 bases and J by 3 bases; unmatched bases: 3. The CDR3 runs 14 residues. Germline V lookup: CDR1 SGHRS, CDR2 YFSETQ. CDR3 nucleotides: TGCGCCAGCAGCTTCACGGGACAGGGCTACGAGCAGTACTTC. Encoded protein: CASSFTGQGYEQYF.

This clone was counted only a few times. This chain uses TRBV27 with TRBJ2-5; TRBD1 might be the D (6 bases). CDR3 size: 13 residues. Germline V gene data show CDR1 as MNHEY and CDR2 as SMNVEV (reference sequence). Trimming removed 4 bases at V and 2 bases at J, with 8 bases between. In DNA form, the CDR3 reads TGTGCCAGCAGTTACAGGGCTCAAGAGACCCAGTACTTC. Translation gives CASSYRAQETQYF.

The V and J genes are TRBV7-2 and TRBJ1-5, with D perhaps TRBD1 (5 bases). CDR1 is SGHTA, CDR2 FQGNSA, per germline. The CDR3 consists of 17 residues. V was trimmed by 7 bases and J by 5 bases, leaving 24 bases between them. CDR3 sequence (DNA): TGTGCCAGCACGCTTTCGGGGGGGAGCTATGACTATCAGCCCCAGCATTTT. Its translation is CASTLSGGSYDYQPQHF.

This clone came up once. The chain has TRBV7-5 and TRBJ1-6. TRBV7-5 is shown as a pseudogene. The CDR3 spans 16 residues. This CDR3 reads CVRSYLGSSYNSPLHF. CDR3 bases: TGTGTCAGAAGCTACCTAGGAAGCTCCTATAATTCACCCCTCCACTTT.

The J gene is TRBJ2-3, the V gene TRBV30; 11 bases line up with TRBD2. The CDR3 totals 14 residues. The V gene's germline CDR1 is GTSNPN and CDR2 SVGIG (reference sequence). The trim removed 8 bases at V and 0 bases at J, leaving 4 bases unmatched. DNA for the CDR3: TGTGCCGTGGGGACTAGCGGTAGCACAGATACGCAGTATTTT. Encoded protein: CAVGTSGSTDTQYF.

V and J are TRBV28 and TRBJ2-3; 7 bases fit TRBD2. The length of the CDR3 is 17 residues. V trimming: 2 bases; J trimming: 1 base; junction bases outside the gene matches: 9. The germline V gene has CDR1 MDHEN and CDR2 SYDVKM. The CDR3 sequence is CASSLGRAGEGTDTQYF. Here the CDR3 DNA reads TGTGCCAGCAGTTTAGGGCGGGCGGGAGAGGGCACAGATACGCAGTATTTT.

The rearrangement uses TRBV10-3 and TRBJ2-1, with TRBD1 matching over 7 bases. This CDR3 is 13 amino acids long. With V trimmed by 8 bases and J by 5 bases, 6 bases remained unmatched. Germline assignment: CDR1 ENHRY and CDR2 SYGVKD. The CDR3 sequence is CAIHRDSNNEQFF. In nucleotides, the CDR3 is TGTGCCATCCATCGGGACAGTAACAATGAGCAGTTCTTC.

This rearrangement joins TRBV7-9 to TRBJ2-3, with TRBD2 matching over 12 bases. The germline CDR1 and CDR2 sequences are SEHNR and FQNEAQ (reference sequence). CDR3 length: 16 residues. Germline trimming cut 5 bases from V and 6 bases from J; bases unmatched to any gene: 9. The CDR3: CASSPTTSGSLDTQYF. In DNA, the CDR3 is TGTGCCAGCAGCCCGACGACTAGCGGGAGTTTGGATACGCAGTATTTT.

This clone occurred once. The chain recombines TRBV12-3 or TRBV12-4 with TRBJ1-1, with D hard to call. V was cut by 6 bases and J by 8 bases, with 10 bases left in between. The CDR3 consists of 11 residues. CDR3 residues: CASRLGFEAFF. The CDR3 DNA follows: TGTGCCAGCAGACTGGGCTTCGAAGCTTTCTTT.

There are a few counts of this clone. V is TRBV7-3 and J is TRBJ2-1; the match to TRBD1 covers 9 bases. V shed 2 bases, J shed 5 bases, and the junction held 4 bases outside the gene matches. The CDR3 sequence is 15 residues long. Germline V lookup: CDR1 SGHTA, CDR2 FQGTGA. This CDR3 reads CASSLAGTGNNEQFF. The CDR3 bases are TGTGCCAGCAGCTTAGCCGGGACAGGGAACAATGAGCAGTTCTTC.

The V gene is TRBV24-1, the J gene TRBJ2-1; TRBD2 matches at 8 bases. Looked up from germline, CDR1 is KGHDR and CDR2 is SFDVKD. J lost 6 bases, V lost 1 base, and 4 bases had no gene match. This CDR3 comprises 15 residues. CDR3 bases: TGTGCCACCAGTGATTTAAGCGGGAGCGGCAATGAGCAGTTCTTC. This sequence encodes CATSDLSGSGNEQFF.